This T cell receptor beta chain was recovered during a study of blood T cell repertoires in COVID-19. Method: immunoSEQ multiplex PCR; TCRdb's copy keeps in-frame clones and lacks some. The sample yields some 250,000 clones, about nine tenths seen once. The V segment lost 5 bases and the J segment 5 bases; nucleotides outside the gene matches: 12. This CDR3 region has 15 residues. The V gene's germline CDR1 is SGHTS and CDR2 YDEGEE. The sample consisted of PBMCs or T cells enriched from blood (not recorded which). This receptor was identified in a human donor in a cohort exposed to, infected with or recovered from COVID-19 (not recorded which). The donor label of this sample is uncertain. This chain connects TRBV5-8 to TRBJ1-2, with TRBD1 matching over 7 bases. The CDR3 region is CASSYPGQKFYGYTF. CDR3 coding DNA: TGTGCCAGCAGTTACCCGGGACAGAAGTTTTATGGCTACACCTTC.